These 16 T cell receptor beta chains originate from one sample sequenced in a study of regulatory T cells in long-lasting Graves disease. Both iRepertoire HTBI primers and Arm-PCR of CDR3 regions were used to build the TCR beta libraries. In TCRdb, the multiplex PCR reads were re-called with MiXCR into one record per CDR3 protein. Of about 660,000 distinct CDR3 sequences listed, 25% to 35% are singletons. Specified time point: persistent/refractory GD, antithyroid drugs over 5 years with positive TRAb. There was RNA extracted from PBMCs, and the TCR library was made from it. The sequencing here drew on peripheral blood mononuclear cells (PBMCs), taken when the disease was refractory, from a patient treated with antithyroid drugs. Every receptor here comes from a female donor with Graves disease.

The chain employs TRBV2 and TRBJ2-1, with TRBD2 identical over 12 bases. CDR1 and CDR2 (germline): SNHLY, FYNNEI. The V segment lost 3 bases and the J segment 2 bases; nucleotides outside the gene matches: 8. The CDR3 has 18 residues. CDR3 bases: TGTGCCAGCAGTGATACTAGCGGGAGGCCCCGTCCCTACAATGAGCAGTTCTTC. This encodes CASSDTSGRPRPYNEQFF.

This clonotype was picked up many times. V gene TRBV6-1 combines with J gene TRBJ2-2; 13 bases match TRBD2. Germline V lookup: CDR1 MNHNS, CDR2 SASEGT. CDR3 length: 15 residues. J lost 3 bases, V lost 8 bases, and 3 bases had no gene match. The CDR3 region has the DNA TGTGCCAGCCCCGGACTAGCGGGGGACACCGGGGAGCTGTTTTTT. It translates to CASPGLAGDTGELFF.

This clonotype occurred a few times. This chain uses TRBV10-3 with TRBJ2-2; TRBD2 agrees at 8 bases. Per the germline V gene, CDR1 is ENHRY and CDR2 is SYGVKD. After removal of 6 bases from V and 4 bases from J, the junction contained 7 bases not matched to a gene. The CDR3 is 15 residues long. CDR3 nucleotides: TGTGCCATCAGCTGGGCGGGAGGAGTCACCGGGGAGCTGTTTTTT. Its protein is CAISWAGGVTGELFF.

This clonotype was observed a few times. One end of the junction is discordant with germline, which a read error may explain. The genes are TRBV29-1 and TRBJ1-2; no reliable D call. The CDR3 is made up of 15 amino acids. Germline V gene lookup returns CDR1 SQVTM and CDR2 ANQGSEA. The CDR3 nucleotides read TGCAACGTTATTGTCCCTCCCGAGGGAAACTATGGCTACACCTTC. This sequence encodes CNVIVPPEGNYGYTF.

This clonotype was seen more than once but under ten times. J is TRBJ1-3 and V is TRBV5-1; D is unresolved. This CDR3 is 15 amino acids long. Between the trimmed V and J ends, which lost 2 bases and 2 bases, there was a span of 11 bases. Germline CDR1 is SGHRS and CDR2 is YFSETQ. CDR3 in DNA: TGCGCCAGCAGCTTAGGTGACCACGCTGGAAACACCATATATTTT. It codes for CASSLGDHAGNTIYF.

A word on this clonotype: Since a much larger clone is just one base distant, this may be a read error. The chain combines TRBV6-1 with TRBJ2-7, with TRBD1 identical over 7 bases. The CDR3 spans 12 residues. After removal of 6 bases from V and 2 bases from J, the junction contained 1 base not matched to a gene. From germline, CDR1 is MNHNS and CDR2 SASEGT. The CDR3 spells CASRGTAYEQYF. The CDR3 DNA reads as TGTGCCAGCAGGGGGACAGCCTACGAGCAGTACTTC.

The V call is TRBV30, the J call TRBJ2-4, with D maybe TRBD2 (5 bases). Trimming cost V 4 bases and J 6 bases, with 7 bases left between them. The germline CDR1 and CDR2 sequences are GTSNPN and SVGIG (reference sequence). This CDR3 has 11 residues. The CDR3 DNA reads TGTGCCTGGATCCGGGGAAACATTCAGTACTTC. The encoded protein is CAWIRGNIQYF.

The sample holds many counts of this clonotype. The rearrangement joins TRBV12-3 or TRBV12-4 to TRBJ1-2, with no clear D. The CDR3 runs to 13 residues. V was cut by 3 bases and J by 8 bases, with 13 bases left in between. In DNA, the CDR3 is TGTGCCAGCAGTTTGAAGGAGGCGACGGGCTACACCTTC. This sequence encodes CASSLKEATGYTF.

The chain uses TRBV7-9 and TRBJ1-4; D is unresolved. V shed 2 bases and J shed 4 bases, with 8 bases lying between them. This CDR3 is built from 14 residues. Per the germline V gene, CDR1 is SEHNR and CDR2 is FQNEAQ (reference sequence). This CDR3 is CASSLKGFNEKLFF. DNA for the CDR3: TGTGCCAGCAGCTTAAAAGGGTTTAATGAAAAACTGTTTTTT.

The chain uses TRBV14 and TRBJ2-1; perhaps TRBD1 as D (6 bases). V shed 1 base and J shed 1 base, with 14 bases lying between them. CDR3 length equals 17 residues. The germline CDR1 and CDR2 sequences are SGHDN and FVKESK. For the CDR3, the DNA is TGTGCCAGCAGCCAAGCTAAAACGAGGGGGTCCTACAATGAGCAGTTCTTC. It codes for CASSQAKTRGSYNEQFF. The complete variable domain, with remaining parts taken from reference TRBV14 and TRBJ2-1, reads EAGVTQFPSHSVIEKGQTVTLRCDPISGHDNLYWYRRVMGKEIKFLLHFVKESKQDESGMPNNRFLAERTGGTYSTLKVQPAELEDSGVYFCASSQAKTRGSYNEQFFGPGTRLTVL.

J is TRBJ1-5 and V is TRBV20-1; D may be TRBD1 (5 bases). Germline V lookup: CDR1 DFQATT, CDR2 SNEGSKA (reference sequence). Trimming cost V 5 bases and J 1 base, with 12 bases left between them. The CDR3 has 14 residues. The DNA for the CDR3 is TGCAGTGCTGGGGGGAGACAGAGCAATCAGCCCCAGCATTTT. Protein: CSAGGRQSNQPQHF.

Worth noting for this clonotype: The junction shows a germline mismatch at one end, possibly a read error. The genes are TRBV20-1 and TRBJ2-7, with 9 bases fitting TRBD2. The germline CDR1 and CDR2 sequences are DFQATT and SNEGSKA (reference sequence). The CDR3 is made up of 16 amino acids. DNA for the CDR3: TGCAGTGCTCGAGATCCAACTAGCGGGCTTTCCTACGAGCAGTACTTC. Translating it yields CSARDPTSGLSYEQYF.

This clonotype has a handful of counts. The chain combines TRBV20-1 with TRBJ2-7; weak D call: TRBD1 (5 bases). V gave up 2 bases and J gave up 4 bases, with 9 bases separating them. CDR3 length equals 12 residues. Germline-derived CDR1 and CDR2 are DFQATT and SNEGSKA (reference sequence). CDR3 bases: TGCAGTGCTAGACAGGGAAAGTACGAGCAGTACTTC. It encodes CSARQGKYEQYF.

V is TRBV7-9 and J is TRBJ1-1; no definite D call. V was clipped by 5 bases and J by 5 bases, with 15 bases between them. Germline V CDR1 and CDR2: SEHNR, FQNEAQ (reference sequence). This CDR3 is built from 14 residues. DNA for the CDR3: TGTGCCAGCAGCCCCAGCTTCGGGAGAACTGAAGCTTTCTTT. As protein: CASSPSFGRTEAFF.

In its sample, this clonotype was seen a few times. The gene calls are TRBV20-1 and TRBJ2-7; unclear D gene. Germline V CDR1 and CDR2: DFQATT, SNEGSKA (reference sequence). CDR3 size: 14 residues. V lost 6 bases to trimming and J lost 4 bases, with 19 bases between them. As DNA, the CDR3 is TGCAGTGCCATTCACAACAACCACGCGTACGAGCAGTACTTC. Translating it yields CSAIHNNHAYEQYF.

The chain joins TRBV9 to TRBJ1-1; D gene unclear. Trimming stripped 4 bases from V and 4 bases from J, with 17 bases between. There are 15 residues in the CDR3. The germline V gene encodes CDR1 SGDLS and CDR2 YYNGEE. CDR3 DNA sequence: TGTGCCAGCAGCTCCCGACAAGAGGGAGGCACTGAAGCTTTCTTT. Residues: CASSSRQEGGTEAFF.